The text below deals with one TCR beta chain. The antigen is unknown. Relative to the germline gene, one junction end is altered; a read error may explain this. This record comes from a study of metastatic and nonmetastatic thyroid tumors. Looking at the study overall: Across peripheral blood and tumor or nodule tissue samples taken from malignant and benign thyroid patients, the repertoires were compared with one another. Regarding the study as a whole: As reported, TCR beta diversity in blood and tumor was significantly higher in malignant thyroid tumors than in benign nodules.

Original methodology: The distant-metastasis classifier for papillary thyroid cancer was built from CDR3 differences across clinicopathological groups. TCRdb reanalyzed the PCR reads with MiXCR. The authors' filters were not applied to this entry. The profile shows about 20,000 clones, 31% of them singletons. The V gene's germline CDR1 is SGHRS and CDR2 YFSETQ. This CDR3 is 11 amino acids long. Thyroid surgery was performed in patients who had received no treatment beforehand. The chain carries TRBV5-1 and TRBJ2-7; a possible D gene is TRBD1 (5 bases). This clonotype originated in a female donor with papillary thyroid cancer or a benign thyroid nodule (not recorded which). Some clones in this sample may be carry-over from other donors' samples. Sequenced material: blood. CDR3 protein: CVSTLGREQYF. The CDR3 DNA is TGCGTCAGCACCTTGGGGCGGGAGCAGTACTTC.